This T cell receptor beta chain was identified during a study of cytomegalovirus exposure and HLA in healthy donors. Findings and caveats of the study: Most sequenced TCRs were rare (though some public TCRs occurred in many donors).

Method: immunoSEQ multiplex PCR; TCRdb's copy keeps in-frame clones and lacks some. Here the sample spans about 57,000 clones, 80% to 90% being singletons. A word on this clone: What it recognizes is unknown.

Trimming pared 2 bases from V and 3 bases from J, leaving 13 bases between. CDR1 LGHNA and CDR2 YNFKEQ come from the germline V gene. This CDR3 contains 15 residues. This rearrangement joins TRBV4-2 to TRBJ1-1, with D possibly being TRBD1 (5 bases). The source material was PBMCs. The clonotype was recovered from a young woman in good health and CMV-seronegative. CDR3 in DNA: TGTGCCAGCAGCCAACACCGACAGAAGGACACTGAAGCTTTCTTT. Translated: CASSQHRQKDTEAFF.